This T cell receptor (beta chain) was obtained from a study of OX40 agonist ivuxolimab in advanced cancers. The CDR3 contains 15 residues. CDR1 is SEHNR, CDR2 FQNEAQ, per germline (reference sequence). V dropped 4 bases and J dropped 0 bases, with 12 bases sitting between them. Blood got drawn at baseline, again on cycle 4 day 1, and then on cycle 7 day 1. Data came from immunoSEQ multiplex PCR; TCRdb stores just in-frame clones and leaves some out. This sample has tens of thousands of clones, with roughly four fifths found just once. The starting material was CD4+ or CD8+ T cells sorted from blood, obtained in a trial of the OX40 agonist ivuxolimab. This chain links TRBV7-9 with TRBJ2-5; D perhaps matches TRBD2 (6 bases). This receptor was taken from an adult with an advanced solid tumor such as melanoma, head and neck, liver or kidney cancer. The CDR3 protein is CASSWGDLYQETQYF. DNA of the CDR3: TGTGCCAGCAGCTGGGGGGACCTATACCAAGAGACCCAGTACTTC.